The next 18 T cell receptor beta chains were all read from a single sample in a study of T cell changes during pregnancy in multiple sclerosis. TCRdb keeps only in-frame clones here, not all; method: immunoSEQ multiplex PCR. The data contain around 57,000 clones, approximately 91% of them singletons. Sequencing was performed on peripheral blood, taken in the second trimester of pregnancy. These receptors all stem from a female donor with multiple sclerosis, enrolled in a pregnancy study.

This sequence joins TRBV14 and TRBJ2-1, with TRBD1 identical over 9 bases. Germline CDR1 and CDR2: SGHDN and FVKESK. V was pared by 3 bases and J by 7 bases, with 7 bases of the junction left unmatched. This CDR3 region has 15 residues. The CDR3 protein is CASSQGTGRTNEQFF. Written as DNA, the CDR3 is TGTGCCAGCAGCCAGGGGACAGGGAGAACGAATGAGCAGTTCTTC.

This chain uses TRBV4-3 with TRBJ1-2, with 9 bases identical to TRBD1. Germline loops: CDR1 LGHNA, CDR2 YSLEER. J gave up 8 bases and V 3 bases, and 4 bases lay outside the gene matches. The CDR3 covers 13 residues. DNA for the CDR3: TGCGCCAGCAGCCAGGGGACAGGGAACGGCTACACCTTC. Translated: CASSQGTGNGYTF.

This clone is a singleton in its sample. The gene calls are TRBV2 and TRBJ1-5, with 8 nucleotides matching TRBD1. V trimming: 3 bases; J trimming: 9 bases; junction bases outside the gene matches: 10. This CDR3 region has 15 residues. Germline CDR1 SNHLY, CDR2 FYNNEI. The CDR3 is CASSDSGRGLTPQHF. For the CDR3, the DNA is TGTGCCAGCAGTGATTCGGGCAGGGGGCTAACGCCCCAGCATTTT. Looking up the rest from reference TRBV2 and TRBJ1-5 gives the full variable domain: EPEVTQTPSHQVTQMGQEVILRCVPISNHLYFYWYRQILGQKVEFLVSFYNNEISEKSEIFDDQFSVERPDGSNFTLKIRSTKLEDSAMYFCASSDSGRGLTPQHFGDGTRLSIL.

The rearrangement uses TRBV5-1 and TRBJ1-2; no clear D gene. Deletions cut 0 bases from V and 7 bases from J, with 7 bases between. The germline V gene has CDR1 SGHRS and CDR2 YFSETQ. The CDR3 is 12 residues long. CDR3 amino acids: CASSLEGGGYTF. Written as DNA, the CDR3 is TGCGCCAGCAGCTTGGAGGGAGGTGGCTACACCTTC.

CDR3 region: CASSSPGTANEKLFF. CDR3 nucleotide sequence: TGTGCCAGCAGCTCCCCGGGGACAGCTAATGAAAAACTGTTTTTT. This sequence joins TRBV28 and TRBJ1-4, with 7 bases lining up with TRBD1. V dropped 6 bases and J dropped 3; count of bases not matched to a gene: 7. The CDR3 is 15 residues long. Germline lookup yields CDR1 MDHEN and CDR2 SYDVKM. The complete variable domain, with remaining parts taken from reference TRBV28 and TRBJ1-4, reads DVKVTQSSRYLVKRTGEKVFLECVQDMDHENMFWYRQDPGLGLRLIYFSYDVKMKEKGDIPEGYSVSREKKERFSLILESASTNQTSMYLCASSSPGTANEKLFFGSGTQLSVL.

The genes are TRBV5-1 and TRBJ1-1; TRBD1 might be the D (6 bases). V was cut by 2 bases and J by 4 bases, with 12 bases left in between. Germline CDR1 and CDR2: SGHRS and YFSETQ. The CDR3 has 14 residues. The CDR3 region is CASSFGGLGTEAFF. The CDR3 DNA reads as TGCGCCAGCAGCTTTGGGGGCTTGGGCACTGAAGCTTTCTTT.

This chain links TRBV28 with TRBJ2-1, with TRBD2 identical over 7 bases. Losses at the gene ends were 6 bases for V and 13 bases for J; bases not matched to a gene: 15. Germline CDR1 MDHEN, CDR2 SYDVKM. This CDR3 is 14 amino acids long. The CDR3 region is CASRFSGRLMSQFF. CDR3 DNA sequence: TGTGCCAGCAGATTTAGCGGGCGCCTAATGAGTCAGTTCTTC.

V is TRBV4-1 and J is TRBJ1-2; the D is unclear. Trimming took off 3 bases at V and 2 bases at J, with 16 bases between the two ends. The CDR3 sequence is 16 residues long. Germline lookup yields CDR1 MGHRA and CDR2 YSYEKL. CDR3 region: CASSQSGLRLNYGYTF. The DNA of the CDR3 is TGCGCCAGCAGCCAGAGTGGACTCAGGTTGAACTATGGCTACACCTTC.

The chain has TRBV27 and TRBJ1-5, with a tentative D call TRBD1 (6 bases). Germline V lookup: CDR1 MNHEY, CDR2 SMNVEV (reference sequence). The CDR3 spans 16 residues. The ends were cut back, 5 bases at V and 0 bases at J, with 14 bases in the middle. The CDR3 region has the DNA TGTGCCAGCAGTCCCAACCTGGGGGCTAGCAATCAGCCCCAGCATTTT. Translation gives CASSPNLGASNQPQHF.

The J gene is TRBJ1-1, the V gene TRBV4-3; the D is unclear. The CDR3 length is 14 residues. The germline V and J ends were trimmed by 4 bases and 0 bases, with 9 bases remaining between them. The germline V gene has CDR1 LGHNA and CDR2 YSLEER. The CDR3 reads CASSPEYMNTEAFF. In DNA form, the CDR3 reads TGCGCCAGCAGCCCCGAATACATGAACACTGAAGCTTTCTTT.

The chain couples TRBV19 to TRBJ1-1; D perhaps matches TRBD1 (5 bases). Per the germline V gene, CDR1 is LNHDA and CDR2 is SQIVND (reference sequence). V gave up 3 bases and J gave up 3 bases, with 8 bases separating them. CDR3 length equals 13 residues. The CDR3 spells CASSISRDTEAFF. Here the CDR3 DNA reads TGTGCCAGTAGTATTTCCAGGGACACTGAAGCTTTCTTT.

V and J are TRBV28 and TRBJ2-5, with 7 bases fitting TRBD2. The CDR3 consists of 14 residues. From germline, CDR1 is MDHEN and CDR2 SYDVKM. The V gene end was trimmed by 8 bases and the J gene end by 5 bases; junction bases not matched to a gene: 11. This CDR3 is CASGSTSRSETQYF. DNA of the CDR3: TGTGCCAGCGGATCGACTAGCCGGTCGGAGACCCAGTACTTC. Filled out from reference TRBV28 and TRBJ2-5, the complete variable domain reads DVKVTQSSRYLVKRTGEKVFLECVQDMDHENMFWYRQDPGLGLRLIYFSYDVKMKEKGDIPEGYSVSREKKERFSLILESASTNQTSMYLCASGSTSRSETQYFGPGTRLLVL.

The chain is built from TRBV7-8 and TRBJ2-7; possibly TRBD1 for D (5 bases). CDR1 is SGHVS and CDR2 is FQNEAQ in the germline V gene. Between the trimmed V and J ends, which lost 1 base and 3 bases, there was a span of 10 bases. The CDR3 has 14 residues. Here the CDR3 DNA reads TGTGCCAGCAGCTTAGAAGGGGCCCACTACGAGCAGTACTTC. This codes for CASSLEGAHYEQYF.

This rearrangement joins TRBV6-5 to TRBJ2-5, with 9 bases matching TRBD2. The CDR3 length is 16 residues. CDR1 is MNHEY, CDR2 SVGAGI, per germline. V dropped 3 bases and J dropped 1; count of bases not matched to a gene: 6. For the CDR3, the DNA is TGTGCCAGCAGTTATGAGGCTAGCGGGGTCCAAGAGACCCAGTACTTC. Protein product: CASSYEASGVQETQYF.

The CDR3 DNA reads TGTGCCAGCAGCCAAGACTGGGCAGGGGTAAGAGCTTTCTTT. As protein: CASSQDWAGVRAFF. The V call is TRBV14, the J call TRBJ1-1; D may be TRBD1 (6 bases). Germline V gene data show CDR1 as SGHDN and CDR2 as FVKESK. The CDR3 consists of 14 residues. Trimming took 0 bases from V and 10 from J, leaving 15 bases between them.

The V call is TRBV2, the J call TRBJ1-1; D unresolved. V shed 4 bases and J shed 3 bases, with 9 bases lying between them. The CDR3 is 13 amino acids. Germline V gene lookup returns CDR1 SNHLY and CDR2 FYNNEI. CDR3 in amino acids: CASSGQEDTEAFF. The CDR3 region has the DNA TGTGCCAGCAGTGGTCAGGAGGACACTGAAGCTTTCTTT.

This chain uses TRBV6-1 with TRBJ1-2, with 8 nucleotides matching TRBD1. This CDR3 has 13 amino acids. After removal of 4 bases from V and 6 bases from J, the junction contained 4 bases not matched to a gene. Germline V lookup: CDR1 MNHNS, CDR2 SASEGT. In nucleotides, the CDR3 is TGTGCCAGCAGTGTACTGACAGGGGATGGCTACACCTTC. Its translation is CASSVLTGDGYTF.

The count of this clone is one. The V gene is TRBV7-9, the J gene TRBJ2-7; 7 nucleotides agree with TRBD1. CDR3 size: 13 residues. V lost 3 bases and J lost 4; bases outside the gene matches: 3. CDR1 and CDR2 from the germline V gene are SEHNR and FQNEAQ (reference sequence). The CDR3 sequence: CASSLRGLYEQYF. CDR3 nucleotide sequence: TGTGCCAGCAGCTTGAGGGGGCTATACGAGCAGTACTTC.